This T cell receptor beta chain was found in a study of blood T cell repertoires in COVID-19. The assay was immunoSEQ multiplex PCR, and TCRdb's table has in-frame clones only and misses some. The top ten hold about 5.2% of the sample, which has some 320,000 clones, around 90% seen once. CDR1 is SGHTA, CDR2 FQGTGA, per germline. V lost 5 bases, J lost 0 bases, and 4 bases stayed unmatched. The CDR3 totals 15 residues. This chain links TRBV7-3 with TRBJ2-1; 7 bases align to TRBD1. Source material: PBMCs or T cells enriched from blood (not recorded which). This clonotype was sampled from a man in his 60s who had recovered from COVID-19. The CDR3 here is CASSPQGDSYNEQFF. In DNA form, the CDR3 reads TGTGCCAGCAGCCCCCAGGGGGACTCCTACAATGAGCAGTTCTTC.